The sequence of this T cell receptor beta chain was determined in a study of T cells after yellow fever vaccination. Study overall: Libraries from low-cell-number fractions were prepared with the SMART-Seq v4 Ultra Low Input RNA kit.

Conversion of TCR transcripts into cDNA relied on 5'RACE template switching, which added a universal primer site and UMIs. TCRdb independently ran MiXCR on the 5' RACE reads; one entry per CDR3 protein. The sample has more than 300,000 distinct CDR3 sequences; around 10% are singletons. V was shortened by 0 bases and J by 4 bases, with 13 bases between the two germline ends. The CDR3 sequence is 16 residues long. Germline V gene sequence: CDR1 KGHSH, CDR2 LQKENI. Whole-study findings and limits: Abundant clonotypes from the bulk population could contaminate FACS-sorted repertoires. The CD4 and CD8 compartments had a small share of their clonotypes in common.

The sample holds a few counts of this clonotype. The antigen is unknown. The V call is TRBV18, the J call TRBJ2-1; D is unclear. This specimen was CD4+ T cells sorted from PBMCs, taken 45 days after the yellow fever booster vaccination. The TCR comes from a man aged 18-30 years who received the YFV17D yellow fever vaccine. The CDR3 nucleotides read TGTGCCAGCTCACCACCCAGGATAAATACGTACAATGAGCAGTTCTTC. It is translated as CASSPPRINTYNEQFF.